The next 9 T cell receptor beta chains were all read from a single sample in a study of blood T cells in healthy people across ages. Through a sample-barcoded 5' primer and a J-beta primer mix, a second PCR was run for 7 to 11 cycles. TCRdb reanalysed the 5' RACE reads using MiXCR and keeps one entry per CDR3 protein. This sample yields some 1.4 million distinct CDR3 sequences, of which roughly 45% are seen a single time; roughly 7.9% belongs to the top ten. The sequencing sample was made of blood. These receptor sequences come from a woman aged 18-35 years in good health.

This clonotype has a handful of counts. The gene calls are TRBV2 and TRBJ2-3; 9 bases fit TRBD1. The CDR3 totals 14 residues. The V gene end was trimmed by 8 bases and the J gene end by 3 bases; junction bases not matched to a gene: 6. Germline-derived CDR1 and CDR2 are SNHLY and FYNNEI. CDR3 nucleotides: TGTGCCAGCCAGAGGACAGGGGTGACAGATACGCAGTATTTT. Protein sequence: CASQRTGVTDTQYF. Looking up the rest from reference TRBV2 and TRBJ2-3 gives the full variable domain: EPEVTQTPSHQVTQMGQEVILRCVPISNHLYFYWYRQILGQKVEFLVSFYNNEISEKSEIFDDQFSVERPDGSNFTLKIRSTKLEDSAMYFCASQRTGVTDTQYFGPGTRLTVL.

The chain joins TRBV7-2 to TRBJ2-1, with D maybe TRBD2 (5 bases). V lost 1 base to trimming and J lost 5 bases, with 12 bases between them. Germline loops: CDR1 SGHTA, CDR2 FQGNSA. The CDR3 covers 15 residues. CDR3 sequence reads: CASSLVNLANNEQFF. CDR3 coding DNA: TGTGCCAGCAGCTTAGTAAATCTAGCTAACAATGAGCAGTTCTTC. Together with reference TRBV7-2 and TRBJ2-1, the CDR3 gives the full variable domain: GAGVSQSPSNKVTEKGKDVELRCDPISGHTALYWYRQSLGQGLEFLIYFQGNSAPDKSGLPSDRFSAERTGGSVSTLTIQRTQQEDSAVYLCASSLVNLANNEQFFGPGTRLTVL.

The chain recombines TRBV2 with TRBJ2-4, with TRBD2 matching 7 bases. The better agreement between TRBJ2-5 and the DNA end casts doubt on the J call. Per the germline V gene, CDR1 is SNHLY and CDR2 is FYNNEI. This CDR3 region has 15 residues. The chain's CDR3 is CASSERGTNQETQYF. DNA of the CDR3: TGTGCCAGCAGTGAAAGAGGGACTAACCAAGAGACCCAGTACTTC.

The genes are TRBV9 and TRBJ2-5, with 7 bases matching TRBD2. From germline, CDR1 is SGDLS and CDR2 YYNGEE. The CDR3 has 16 residues. The junction had 20 bases not matched to a gene; V was cut back by 4 bases and J by 11 bases. CDR3 sequence: CASSQWGGGIGHEQYF. The DNA of the CDR3 is TGTGCCAGCAGCCAGTGGGGGGGGGGTATTGGTCATGAGCAGTACTTC.

CDR3 region: CASSSSIRGGASYEQYF. CDR3 bases: TGTGCCAGCAGTTCCTCGATTCGCGGGGGAGCAAGCTACGAGCAGTACTTC. The chain couples TRBV28 to TRBJ2-7; TRBD2 agrees at 7 bases. The CDR3 spans 17 residues. From germline, CDR1 is MDHEN and CDR2 SYDVKM. The V gene end was trimmed by 4 bases and the J gene end by 3 bases; junction bases not matched to a gene: 15.

V and J are TRBV3-1 and TRBJ2-1, with 9 positions matching TRBD2. V was clipped by 6 bases and J by 2 bases; unmatched bases: 14. This CDR3 is built from 18 residues. CDR1 LGHDT and CDR2 YNNKEL come from the germline V gene (reference sequence). The CDR3 here is CASSRRGVAGATYNEQFF. CDR3 sequence (DNA): TGTGCCAGCAGTCGAAGGGGGGTAGCGGGAGCGACCTACAATGAGCAGTTCTTC.

The table lists this clonotype with a few counts. The chain is built from TRBV6-6 and TRBJ2-7; TRBD2 aligns across 7 bases. Losses at the gene ends were 2 bases for V and 0 bases for J; bases not matched to a gene: 4. This CDR3 is 15 amino acids long. The germline gives CDR1 MNHNY, CDR2 SVGAGI (reference sequence). DNA for the CDR3: TGTGCCAGCAGTTACCGGAGCGGGATCTCCTACGAGCAGTACTTC. Translating gives CASSYRSGISYEQYF.

This rearrangement joins TRBV7-2 to TRBJ2-2, with D perhaps TRBD1 or TRBD2 (5 bases each). The V gene's germline CDR1 is SGHTA and CDR2 FQGNSA. V was shortened by 6 bases and J by 0 bases, with 11 bases between the two germline ends. The CDR3 loop spans 15 amino acids. In DNA form, the CDR3 reads TGTGCCAGCAGACCGACAGCGGCGAACACCGGGGAGCTGTTTTTT. It translates to CASRPTAANTGELFF.

Comment on this clonotype: At one boundary the junction diverges from the germline segment, which might be a read error. As DNA, the CDR3 is TGCAGGGCTACCGGGGCAAGCTCCTACGAGCAGTACTTC. Its protein product is CRATGASSYEQYF. The rearrangement uses TRBV20-1 and TRBJ2-7; D assignment may be TRBD1 or TRBD2 (5 bases each). The germline gives CDR1 DFQATT, CDR2 SNEGSKA (reference sequence). The CDR3 runs 13 residues.